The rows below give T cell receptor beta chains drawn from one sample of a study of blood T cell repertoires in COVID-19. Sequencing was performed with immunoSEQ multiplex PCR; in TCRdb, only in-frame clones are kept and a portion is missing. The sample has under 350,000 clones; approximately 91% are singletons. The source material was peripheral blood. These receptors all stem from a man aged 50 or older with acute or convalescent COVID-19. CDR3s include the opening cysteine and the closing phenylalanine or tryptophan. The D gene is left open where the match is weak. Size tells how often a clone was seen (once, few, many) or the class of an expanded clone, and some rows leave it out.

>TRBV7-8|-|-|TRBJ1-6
CASSLRDYNSPLHF
TGTGCCAGCAGCCTTCGGGACTATAATTCACCCCTCCACTTT
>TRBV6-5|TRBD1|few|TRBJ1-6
CASNRQGDNSPLHF
TGTGCCAGCAATCGACAGGGTGATAATTCACCCCTCCACTTT
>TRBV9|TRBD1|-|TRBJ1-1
CASSPWTGGASEAFF
TGTGCCAGCAGCCCTTGGACAGGGGGCGCGTCTGAAGCTTTCTTT
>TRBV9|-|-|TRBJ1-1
CASSPLVGDMNTEAFF
TGTGCCAGCAGCCCACTCGTGGGTGACATGAACACTGAAGCTTTCTTT
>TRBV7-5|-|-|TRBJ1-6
CARSSNAGTGTDPNSPLHF
TGTGCCAGAAGCTCAAATGCTGGGACAGGGACGGATCCTAATTCACCCCTCCACTTT
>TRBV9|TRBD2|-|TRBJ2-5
CASSGSGGYEETQYF
TGTGCCAGCAGCGGTAGCGGGGGGTATGAGGAGACCCAGTACTTC
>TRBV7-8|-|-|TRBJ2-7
CASSLAQAFYEQYF
TGTGCCAGCAGCTTGGCGCAGGCATTCTACGAGCAGTACTTC
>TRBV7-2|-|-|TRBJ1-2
CASSLQGGYGYTF
TGTGCCAGCAGCTTACAGGGAGGCTATGGCTACACCTTC
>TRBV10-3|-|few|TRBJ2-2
CAISEEGAGELFF
TGTGCCATCAGTGAAGAGGGAGCCGGGGAGCTGTTTTTT
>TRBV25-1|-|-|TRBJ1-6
CASREGYYNSPLHF
TGTGCCAGCAGGGAGGGGTACTATAATTCACCCCTCCACTTT
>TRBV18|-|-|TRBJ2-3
CASSPSGLTDTQYF
TGTGCCAGCTCACCTAGCGGCCTCACAGATACGCAGTATTTT
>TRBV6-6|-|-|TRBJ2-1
CASTLRDLVNHEQFF
TGTGCCAGCACCCTACGGGACTTAGTAAACCATGAGCAGTTCTTC
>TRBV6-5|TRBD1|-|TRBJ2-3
CASSFDRATDTQYF
TGTGCCAGCAGTTTCGACAGGGCCACAGATACGCAGTATTTT
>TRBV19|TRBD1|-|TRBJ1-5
CASTNRRTGNQPQHF
TGTGCCAGTACAAACAGGCGGACAGGTAATCAGCCCCAGCATTTT
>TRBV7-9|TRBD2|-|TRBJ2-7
CASSFRGGYEQYF
TGTGCCAGCAGCTTCCGCGGGGGCTACGAGCAGTACTTC
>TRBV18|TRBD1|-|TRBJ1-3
CASSPLTGGASGNTIYF
TGTGCCAGCTCACCTCTTACAGGGGGCGCGAGTGGAAACACCATATATTTT
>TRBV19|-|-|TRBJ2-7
CASSMGRAGEQYF
TGTGCCAGTAGTATGGGCAGGGCTGGCGAGCAGTACTTC